The rows below give T cell receptor beta chains drawn from one sample of a study of OX40 agonist ivuxolimab in advanced cancers. Using immunoSEQ multiplex PCR, the repertoire was profiled, and TCRdb retains in-frame clones only, with some absent. Seen here are about 52,000 clones, approximately 91% observed once, and the top ten hold around 14%. The input for sequencing was CD4+ or CD8+ T cells sorted from blood, taken in a trial of the OX40 agonist ivuxolimab. These receptor sequences come from an adult with an advanced solid tumor such as melanoma, head and neck, liver or kidney cancer. The CDR3 runs from the conserved cysteine through the conserved F or W. The D gene is left open where the match is weak. Clone size, where shown, is once, few, many, or a class for clones that have expanded.

V	D	size	J	CDR3	DNA
TRBV29-1	TRBD2	.	TRBJ2-2	CSVDLAGNTGELFF	TGCAGCGTCGACCTAGCGGGGAACACCGGGGAGCTGTTTTTT
TRBV4-1	TRBD1	.	TRBJ1-2	CASSQDQGVSHYGYTF	TGCGCCAGCAGCCAAGACCAGGGGGTTTCTCACTATGGCTACACCTTC
TRBV5-4	TRBD2	.	TRBJ2-3	CASSLRLAGGYTDTQYF	TGTGCCAGCAGCTTGCGACTAGCGGGGGGGTACACAGATACGCAGTATTTT
TRBV5-6	.	.	TRBJ1-2	CASSLGQNDYGYTF	TGTGCCAGCAGCTTGGGGCAGAACGACTATGGCTACACCTTC
TRBV5-1	.	.	TRBJ1-2	CASRGPRHYGYTF	TGCGCCAGCAGGGGGCCCCGCCACTATGGCTACACCTTC
TRBV27	TRBD1	.	TRBJ1-2	CASSFFQGGYGYTF	TGTGCCAGCAGTTTTTTCCAGGGGGGGTATGGCTACACCTTC
TRBV9	.	.	TRBJ1-2	CASSPQTGVYGYTF	TGTGCCAGCAGCCCTCAGACAGGCGTCTATGGCTACACCTTC
TRBV7-9	.	.	TRBJ2-5	CASSLAPDWGETQYF	TGTGCCAGCAGCTTAGCGCCCGACTGGGGGGAGACCCAGTACTTC
TRBV9	TRBD2	.	TRBJ2-7	CASSPYSGGPSYEQYF	TGTGCCAGCAGCCCCTATAGCGGGGGGCCATCCTACGAGCAGTACTTC
TRBV5-6	.	.	TRBJ1-1	CASSAAHKTPGEAFF	TGTGCCAGCAGCGCGGCGCATAAGACCCCGGGGGAAGCTTTCTTT
TRBV9	.	.	TRBJ2-3	CASSAIAGSYTDTQYF	TGTGCCAGCAGCGCTATCGCGGGGAGCTACACAGATACGCAGTATTTT
TRBV6-1	.	once	TRBJ2-7	CASSDVPGSSYEQYF	TGTGCCAGCAGTGATGTTCCGGGCAGCTCCTACGAGCAGTACTTC
TRBV27	TRBD2	.	TRBJ2-3	CASSLASGGADTQYF	TGTGCCAGCAGTTTGGCCAGCGGGGGGGCGGATACGCAGTATTTT
TRBV6-6	TRBD2	few	TRBJ2-1	CASSPGGSYNEQFF	TGTGCCAGCAGTCCGGGGGGCTCCTACAATGAGCAGTTCTTC
TRBV30	.	.	TRBJ2-7	CAWSVANYEQYF	TGTGCCTGGAGTGTAGCTAACTACGAGCAGTACTTC
TRBV30	.	.	TRBJ1-1	CAWSSLLGTEAFF	TGTGCCTGGAGTAGCCTACTGGGCACTGAAGCTTTCTTT
TRBV6-5	.	.	TRBJ2-1	CASSYPTPSSYNEQFF	TGTGCCAGCAGTTACCCGACGCCGAGCTCCTACAATGAGCAGTTCTTC
TRBV6-4	.	.	TRBJ2-3	CASSSLPGTDTQYF	TGTGCCAGCAGTTCCTTACCGGGCACAGATACGCAGTATTTT
TRBV7-6	TRBD1	.	TRBJ1-3	CASSLLGTDGNTIYF	TGTGCCAGCAGCTTATTGGGGACAGATGGAAACACCATATATTTT
TRBV6-5	.	.	TRBJ1-5	CASSWTVNQPQHF	TGTGCCAGCAGTTGGACAGTAAATCAGCCCCAGCATTTT
TRBV28	.	once	TRBJ2-1	CASSPDRALRGEQFF	TGTGCCAGCAGTCCTGACAGGGCCCTGCGGGGGGAGCAGTTCTTC
TRBV13	.	.	TRBJ1-6	CASSLGAGNSPLHF	TGTGCCAGCAGCTTAGGGGCAGGGAATTCACCCCTCCACTTT
TRBV6-5	.	few	TRBJ1-2	CASSLGANYGYTF	TGTGCCAGCAGTTTAGGGGCTAACTATGGCTACACCTTC
TRBV5-3	.	.	TRBJ2-7	CARSRTSSRQYF	TGTGCCAGAAGCCGAACTAGCAGCAGGCAGTACTTC
TRBV30	TRBD1	.	TRBJ2-1	CAWSLGTGNNEQFF	TGTGCCTGGAGTTTAGGGACAGGGAACAATGAGCAGTTCTTC
TRBV23-1	.	few	TRBJ1-2	CASLPRCHGYTF	TGCGCCAGCCTCCCTCGTTGTCATGGCTACACCTTC
TRBV30	.	once	TRBJ1-5	CAWETEINQPQHF	TGTGCCTGGGAGACAGAGATAAATCAGCCCCAGCATTTT
TRBV5-1	TRBD1	.	TRBJ2-7	CASTDRVSYEQYF	TGCGCCAGCACGGACAGGGTCTCCTACGAGCAGTACTTC
TRBV11-2	.	.	TRBJ1-2	CASSLDHFGTPTNYGYTF	TGTGCCAGCAGCTTAGACCATTTCGGGACACCGACTAACTATGGCTACACCTTC
TRBV13	TRBD2	once	TRBJ2-5	CASTFGLAGQETQYF	TGTGCCAGCACCTTTGGACTAGCGGGACAAGAGACCCAGTACTTC
TRBV19	.	.	TRBJ1-1	CASKFKGTEAFF	TGTGCCAGTAAGTTCAAGGGGACTGAAGCTTTCTTT
TRBV9	.	.	TRBJ1-4	CASSLHPNEKLFF	TGTGCCAGCAGCCTCCATCCTAATGAAAAACTGTTTTTT
TRBV7-6	.	.	TRBJ2-1	CASSSHQGGNEQFF	TGTGCCAGCAGCTCGCACCAGGGGGGAAATGAGCAGTTCTTC
TRBV11-2	TRBD1	.	TRBJ2-7	CASSKGGQGPREQYF	TGTGCCAGCAGCAAAGGGGGACAGGGCCCCCGCGAGCAGTACTTC
TRBV30	.	.	TRBJ1-1	CAWTPREAFF	TGTGCCTGGACCCCCCGGGAAGCTTTCTTT
TRBV5-6	.	.	TRBJ2-7	CASSLWPQFSYEQYF	TGTGCCAGCAGCTTGTGGCCACAGTTCTCCTACGAGCAGTACTTC
TRBV7-6	.	.	TRBJ1-5	CASGTNQPQHF	TGTGCCAGCGGAACGAATCAGCCCCAGCATTTT
TRBV5-4	.	.	TRBJ1-2	CASSLDPVVGGYTF	TGTGCCAGCAGCTTGGATCCAGTAGTAGGTGGCTACACCTTC